The T cell receptor beta chain described here comes from a study of control samples from healthy donors and cancer patients. This clone has just one count. Using immunoSEQ multiplex PCR, the repertoire was profiled, and TCRdb retains in-frame clones only, with some absent. Of about 160,000 clones in the sample, around 90% were seen once. The receptor was isolated from a young man in good health. Sequenced sample: blood.

In DNA, the CDR3 is TGTGCCAGCAGTCCATACAGGGGGCTCGATAGCAATCAGCCCCAGCATTTT. Its protein product is CASSPYRGLDSNQPQHF. The chain combines TRBV28 with TRBJ1-5; 9 bases are a match to TRBD1. Germline V gene sequence: CDR1 MDHEN, CDR2 SYDVKM. V shed 5 bases, J shed 0 bases, and the junction held 8 bases outside the gene matches. The length of the CDR3 is 17 residues.